This T cell receptor beta chain stems from a study of T cells in narcolepsy. Findings and limits, study-wide: Blood of same and different patients, but not healthy controls, reportedly held recurring autoreactive clonotypes.

Points on this clone: The antigen is not known.

Trimming stripped 4 bases from V and 5 bases from J, with 12 bases between. CDR1 is MNHNS and CDR2 is SASEGT in the germline V gene. This CDR3 is built from 14 residues. TCRdb keeps only in-frame clones here, not all; method: immunoSEQ multiplex PCR. Altogether about 40,000 clones are present, around 89% being singletons, with the ten largest covering roughly 1.3%. The receptor comes from a human donor with narcolepsy. Specimen: CD45RA- memory CD4+ T cells from PBMCs. The rearrangement joins TRBV6-1 to TRBJ1-5; the D gene is possibly TRBD1 (5 bases). This CDR3 reads CASSVGGGDQPQHF. The DNA of the CDR3 is TGTGCCAGCAGTGTTGGTGGGGGGGATCAGCCCCAGCATTTT.